The clone carrying this TCR beta chain was seen ten or more times. Its antigen is as yet unknown. MiXCR, run by TCRdb on the 5' RACE reads, gives a single entry per CDR3 protein. Here the sample spans about 460,000 distinct CDR3 sequences, about 5.7% being singletons. This entry comes from a study of CD8 T cells in ankylosing spondylitis. CDR3 length: 14 residues. With V trimmed by 3 bases and J by 3 bases, 3 bases remained unmatched. CDR1 and CDR2 from the germline V gene are SGHRS and YFSETQ. Study outcomes and limitations: Seemingly distinctive of ankylosing spondylitis blood was a TCR beta motif formed by eight highly homologous variants. Earlier work had already found some motif variants in reactive arthritis synovial fluid and blood. CD8+ cells made up the disease-linked clones, which were relatively rare in peripheral blood.

The receptor was isolated from a male donor with ankylosing spondylitis. The J gene is TRBJ2-5, the V gene TRBV5-1; 9 bases line up with TRBD2. The sample comprised blood, either unsorted or a sorted T cell fraction (not recorded which). The CDR3 spells CASSSVAGEETQYF. As DNA, the CDR3 is TGCGCCAGCAGCTCCGTAGCGGGGGAAGAGACCCAGTACTTC.